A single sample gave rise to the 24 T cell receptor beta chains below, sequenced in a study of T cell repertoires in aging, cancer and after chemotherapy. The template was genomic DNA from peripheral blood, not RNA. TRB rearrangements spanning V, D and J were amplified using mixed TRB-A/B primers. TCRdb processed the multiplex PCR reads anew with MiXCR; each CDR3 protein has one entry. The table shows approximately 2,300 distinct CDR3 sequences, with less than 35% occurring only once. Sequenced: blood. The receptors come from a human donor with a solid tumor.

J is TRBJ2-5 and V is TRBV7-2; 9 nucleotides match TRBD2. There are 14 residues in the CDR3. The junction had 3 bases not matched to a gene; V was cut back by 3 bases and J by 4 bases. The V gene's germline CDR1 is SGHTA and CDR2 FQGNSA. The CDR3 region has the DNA TGTGCCAGCAGCTTTCGGCGGGAGGGAGAGACCCAGTACTTC. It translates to CASSFRREGETQYF.

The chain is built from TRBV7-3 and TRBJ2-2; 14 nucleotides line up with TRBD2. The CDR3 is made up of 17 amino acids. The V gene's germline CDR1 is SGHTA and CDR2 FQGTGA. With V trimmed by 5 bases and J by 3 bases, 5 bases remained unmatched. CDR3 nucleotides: TGTGCCAGCAGCCTGGGACTAGCGGGGGCCTACACCGGGGAGCTGTTTTTT. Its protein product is CASSLGLAGAYTGELFF.

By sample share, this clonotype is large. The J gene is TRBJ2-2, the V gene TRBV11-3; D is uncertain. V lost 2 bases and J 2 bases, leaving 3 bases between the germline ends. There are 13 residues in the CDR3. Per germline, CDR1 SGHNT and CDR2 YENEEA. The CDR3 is CASSLPNTGELFF. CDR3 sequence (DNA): TGTGCCAGCAGCTTACCTAACACCGGGGAGCTGTTTTTT.

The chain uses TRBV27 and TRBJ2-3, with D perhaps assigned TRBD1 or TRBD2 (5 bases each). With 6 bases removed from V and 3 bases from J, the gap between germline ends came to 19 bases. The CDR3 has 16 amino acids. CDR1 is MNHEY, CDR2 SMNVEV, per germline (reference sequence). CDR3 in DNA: TGTGCCAGCAGATCGCCTCCGGGACGGACAACAGATACGCAGTATTTT. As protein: CASRSPPGRTTDTQYF.

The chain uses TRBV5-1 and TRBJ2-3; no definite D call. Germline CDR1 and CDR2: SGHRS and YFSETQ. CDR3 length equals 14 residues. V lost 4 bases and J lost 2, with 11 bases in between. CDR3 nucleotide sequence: TGCGCCAGCAGCGCCCAATCTCTCACAGATACGCAGTATTTT. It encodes CASSAQSLTDTQYF.

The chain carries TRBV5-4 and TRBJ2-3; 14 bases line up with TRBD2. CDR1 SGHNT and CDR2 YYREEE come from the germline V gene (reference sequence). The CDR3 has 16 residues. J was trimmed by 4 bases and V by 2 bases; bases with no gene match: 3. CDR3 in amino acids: CASSLGLAGGSDTQYF. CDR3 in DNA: TGTGCCAGCAGCTTAGGACTAGCGGGGGGCTCAGATACGCAGTATTTT.

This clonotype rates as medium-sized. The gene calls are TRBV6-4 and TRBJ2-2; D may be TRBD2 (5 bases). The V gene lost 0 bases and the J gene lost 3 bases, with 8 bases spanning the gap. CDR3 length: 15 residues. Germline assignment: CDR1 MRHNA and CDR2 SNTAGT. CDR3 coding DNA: TGTGCCAGCAGTGACTCAGGGAGCCACACCGGGGAGCTGTTTTTT. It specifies CASSDSGSHTGELFF.

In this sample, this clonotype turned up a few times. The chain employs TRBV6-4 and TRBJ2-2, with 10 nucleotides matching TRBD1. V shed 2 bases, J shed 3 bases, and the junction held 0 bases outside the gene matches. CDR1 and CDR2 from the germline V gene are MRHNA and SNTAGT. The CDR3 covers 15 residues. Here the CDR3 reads CASSDGTGDTGELFF. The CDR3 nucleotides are TGTGCCAGCAGTGACGGGACAGGGGACACCGGGGAGCTGTTTTTT.

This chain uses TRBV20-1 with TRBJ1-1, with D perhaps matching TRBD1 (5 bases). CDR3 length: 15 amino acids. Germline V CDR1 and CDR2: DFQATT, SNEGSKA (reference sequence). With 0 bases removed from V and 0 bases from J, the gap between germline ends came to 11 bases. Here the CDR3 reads CSARDLGVLNTEAFF. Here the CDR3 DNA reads TGCAGTGCTAGAGATCTAGGGGTCCTGAACACTGAAGCTTTCTTT.

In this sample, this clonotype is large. The CDR3 protein is CSVHRGRVTEAFF. DNA for the CDR3: TGCAGCGTTCACAGGGGGCGCGTCACTGAAGCTTTCTTT. The chain carries TRBV29-1 and TRBJ1-1, with TRBD1 identical over 9 bases. The CDR3 runs to 13 residues. From germline, CDR1 is SQVTM and CDR2 ANQGSEA. J gave up 4 bases and V 5 bases, and 5 bases lay outside the gene matches.

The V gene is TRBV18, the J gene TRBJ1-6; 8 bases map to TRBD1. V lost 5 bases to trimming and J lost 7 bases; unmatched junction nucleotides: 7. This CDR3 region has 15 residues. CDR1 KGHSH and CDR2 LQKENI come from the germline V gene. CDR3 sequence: CASSSQGARNSPLHF. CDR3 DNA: TGTGCCAGCTCATCGCAGGGGGCTCGGAATTCACCCCTCCACTTT.

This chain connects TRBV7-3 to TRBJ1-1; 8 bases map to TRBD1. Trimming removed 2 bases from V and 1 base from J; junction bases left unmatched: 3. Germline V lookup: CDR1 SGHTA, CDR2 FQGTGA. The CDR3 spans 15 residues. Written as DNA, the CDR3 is TGTGCCAGCAGCTTACAGGGGGCAGGGAACACTGAAGCTTTCTTT. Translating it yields CASSLQGAGNTEAFF.

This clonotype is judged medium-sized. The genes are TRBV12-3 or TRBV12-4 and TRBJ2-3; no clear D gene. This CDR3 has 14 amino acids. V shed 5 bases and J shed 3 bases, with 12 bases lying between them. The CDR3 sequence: CASSPPDRTDTQYF. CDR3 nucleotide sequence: TGTGCCAGCAGTCCCCCGGACCGAACAGATACGCAGTATTTT.

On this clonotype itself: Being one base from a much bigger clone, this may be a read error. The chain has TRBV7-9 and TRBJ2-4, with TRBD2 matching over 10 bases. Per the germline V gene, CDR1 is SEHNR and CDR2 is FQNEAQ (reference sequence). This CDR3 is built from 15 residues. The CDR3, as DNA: TGTGCCACCAGCTGGACTAGCGGAAGGGGAAACATTCAGTACTTC. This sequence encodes CATSWTSGRGNIQYF.

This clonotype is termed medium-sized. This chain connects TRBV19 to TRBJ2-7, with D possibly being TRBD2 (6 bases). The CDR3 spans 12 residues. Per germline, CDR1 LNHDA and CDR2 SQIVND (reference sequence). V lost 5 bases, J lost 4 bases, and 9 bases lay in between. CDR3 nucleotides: TGTGCCAGTAGTTCTGGACTATACGAGCAGTACTTC. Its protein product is CASSSGLYEQYF. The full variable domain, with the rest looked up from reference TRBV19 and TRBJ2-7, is DGGITQSPKYLFRKEGQNVTLSCEQNLNHDAMYWYRQDPGQGLRLIYYSQIVNDFQKGDIAEGYSVSREKKESFPLTVTSAQKNPTAFYLCASSSGLYEQYFGPGTRLTVT.

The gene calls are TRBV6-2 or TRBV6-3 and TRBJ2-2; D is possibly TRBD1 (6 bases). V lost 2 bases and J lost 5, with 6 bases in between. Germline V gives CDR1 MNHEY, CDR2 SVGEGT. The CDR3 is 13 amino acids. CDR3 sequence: CASSYTGTGELFF. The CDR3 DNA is TGTGCCAGCAGTTACACAGGGACCGGGGAGCTGTTTTTT.

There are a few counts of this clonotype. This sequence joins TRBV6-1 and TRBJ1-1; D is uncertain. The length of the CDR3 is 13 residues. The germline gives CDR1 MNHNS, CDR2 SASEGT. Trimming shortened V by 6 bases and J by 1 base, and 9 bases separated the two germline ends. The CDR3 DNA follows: TGTGCCAGCAGCGCCGACAAGAACACTGAAGCTTTCTTT. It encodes CASSADKNTEAFF.

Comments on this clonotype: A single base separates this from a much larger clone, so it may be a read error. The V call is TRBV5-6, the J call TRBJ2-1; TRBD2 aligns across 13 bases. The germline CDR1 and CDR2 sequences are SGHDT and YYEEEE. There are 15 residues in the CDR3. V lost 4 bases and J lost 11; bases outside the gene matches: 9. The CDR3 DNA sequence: TGTGCCAGCAGCAGACTAGCGGGGGGTGGTTATAAGCAGTTCTTC. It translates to CASSRLAGGGYKQFF.

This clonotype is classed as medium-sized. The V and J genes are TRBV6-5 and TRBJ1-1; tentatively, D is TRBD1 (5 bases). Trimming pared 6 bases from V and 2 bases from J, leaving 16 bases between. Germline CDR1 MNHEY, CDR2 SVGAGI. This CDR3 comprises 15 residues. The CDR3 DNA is TGTGCCAGCAGGGCCCCCGGGGCACCTAACACTGAAGCTTTCTTT. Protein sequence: CASRAPGAPNTEAFF.

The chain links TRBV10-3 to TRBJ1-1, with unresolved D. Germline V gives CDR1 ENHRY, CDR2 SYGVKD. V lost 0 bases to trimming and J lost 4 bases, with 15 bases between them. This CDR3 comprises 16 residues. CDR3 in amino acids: CAISESTGLAGTEAFF. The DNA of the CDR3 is TGTGCCATCAGTGAGTCGACCGGGTTGGCTGGCACTGAAGCTTTCTTT.

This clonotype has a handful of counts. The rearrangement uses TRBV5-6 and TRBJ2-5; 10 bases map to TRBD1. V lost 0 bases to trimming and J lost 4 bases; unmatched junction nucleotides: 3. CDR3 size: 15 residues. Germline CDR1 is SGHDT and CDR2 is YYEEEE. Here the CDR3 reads CASSLGTGGGETQYF. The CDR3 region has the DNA TGTGCCAGCAGCTTGGGGACAGGGGGTGGAGAGACCCAGTACTTC.

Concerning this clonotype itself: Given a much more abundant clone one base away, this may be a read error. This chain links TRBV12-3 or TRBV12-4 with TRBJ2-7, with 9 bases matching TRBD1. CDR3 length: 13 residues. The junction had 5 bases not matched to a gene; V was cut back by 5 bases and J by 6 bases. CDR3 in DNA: TGTGCCAGCAGTGATACAGGGGGCTCCGAGCAGTACTTC. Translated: CASSDTGGSEQYF.

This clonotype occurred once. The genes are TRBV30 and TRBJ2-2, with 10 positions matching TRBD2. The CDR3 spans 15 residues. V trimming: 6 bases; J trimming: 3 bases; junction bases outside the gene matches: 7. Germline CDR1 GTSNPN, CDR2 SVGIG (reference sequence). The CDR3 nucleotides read TGTGCCTGTACCATAGCGGGGGGAGACACCGGGGAGCTGTTTTTT. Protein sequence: CACTIAGGDTGELFF. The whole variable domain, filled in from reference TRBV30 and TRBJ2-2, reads SQTIHQWPATLVQPVGSPLSLECTVEGTSNPNLYWYRQAAGRGLQLLFYSVGIGQISSEVPQNLSASRPQDRQFILSSKKLLLSDSGFYLCACTIAGGDTGELFFGEGSRLTVL.

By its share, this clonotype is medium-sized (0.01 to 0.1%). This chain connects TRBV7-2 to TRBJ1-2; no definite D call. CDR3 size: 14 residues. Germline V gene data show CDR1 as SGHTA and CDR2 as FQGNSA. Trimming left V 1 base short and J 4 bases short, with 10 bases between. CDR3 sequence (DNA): TGTGCCAGCAGCTTAGGAGCCCGCCTCTATGGCTACACCTTC. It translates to CASSLGARLYGYTF. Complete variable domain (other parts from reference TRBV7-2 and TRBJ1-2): GAGVSQSPSNKVTEKGKDVELRCDPISGHTALYWYRQSLGQGLEFLIYFQGNSAPDKSGLPSDRFSAERTGGSVSTLTIQRTQQEDSAVYLCASSLGARLYGYTFGSGTRLTVV.